This record covers a single T cell receptor (beta chain). The antigen is undetermined. Being one base from a much bigger clone, this may be a read error. Germline-derived CDR1 and CDR2 are DFQATT and SNEGSKA (reference sequence). The CDR3 has 15 amino acids. PBMCs were derived from 7.5 to 10 ml fresh peripheral blood. The investigators amplified TCR beta CDR3 regions from RNA transcripts. The TCR CDR3 first-round RT-PCR relied on the HTBI primer set. TCRdb passed the multiplex PCR reads through MiXCR, listing each CDR3 protein once. There are 250,000 to 350,000 distinct CDR3 sequences in the sample; approximately 20% occur only once, and around 62% lies in the top ten. This entry is derived from a study of T cells in Graves' hyperthyroidism and ophthalmopathy. Overall study results and limits: Blood also contained most expanded thyroid clonotypes above 0.001.

This chain connects TRBV20-1 to TRBJ2-1, with 9 bases matching TRBD2. The source material was blood. The source is a man under 40 with Graves' ophthalmopathy. The CDR3 loop is CSASPTREGYNERFF. The CDR3 coding sequence is TGCAGTGCTAGCCCAACGCGGGAGGGCTACAATGAGCGGTTCTTC.